There are a few counts of the clone carrying this T cell receptor (beta chain). Antigen unknown. The data originate from a study of identical twins. General study findings and limits: Zero-insertion analyses could be partly confounded by invariant MAIT and iNKT cells. Surplus twin overlap in beta out-of-frame sequences was less pronounced. Cord blood beta clonotypes that were abundant carried fewer insertions, and memory repertoires showed no such trend.

One entry per CDR3 protein results from TCRdb running MiXCR on the 5' RACE reads. The profile shows hundreds of thousands of distinct CDR3 sequences, more than 9% of them singletons. Trimming took off 0 bases at V and 3 bases at J, with 5 bases between the two ends. CDR1 is SGHDN and CDR2 is FVKESK in the germline V gene. The CDR3 is 14 residues long. The same specimen was also included in a second study, on yellow fever vaccine responses in identical twins.

The gene calls are TRBV14 and TRBJ2-2; D uncertain. The sample was PBMCs. This receptor was identified in a woman aged 18-29 years in good health. CDR3 in amino acids: CASSQEVDTGELFF. For the CDR3, the DNA is TGTGCCAGCAGCCAAGAAGTCGACACCGGGGAGCTGTTTTTT.